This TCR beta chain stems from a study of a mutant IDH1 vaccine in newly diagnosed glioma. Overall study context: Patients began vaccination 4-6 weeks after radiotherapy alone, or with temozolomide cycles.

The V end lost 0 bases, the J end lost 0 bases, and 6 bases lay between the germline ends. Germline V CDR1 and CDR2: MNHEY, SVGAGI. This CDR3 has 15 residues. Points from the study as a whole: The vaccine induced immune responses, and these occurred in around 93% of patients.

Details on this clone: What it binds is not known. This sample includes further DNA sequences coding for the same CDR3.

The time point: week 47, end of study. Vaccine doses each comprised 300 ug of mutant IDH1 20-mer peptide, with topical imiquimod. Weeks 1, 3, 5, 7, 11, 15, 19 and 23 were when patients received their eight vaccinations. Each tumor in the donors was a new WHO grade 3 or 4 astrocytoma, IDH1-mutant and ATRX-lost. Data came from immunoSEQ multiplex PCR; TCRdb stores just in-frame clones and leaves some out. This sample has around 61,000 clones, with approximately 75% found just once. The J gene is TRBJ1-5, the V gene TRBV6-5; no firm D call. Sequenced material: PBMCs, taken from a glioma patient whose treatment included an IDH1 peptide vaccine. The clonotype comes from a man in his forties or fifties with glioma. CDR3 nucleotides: TGTGCCAGCAGTTACTCTCTGGTTAGCAATCAGCCCCAGCATTTT. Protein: CASSYSLVSNQPQHF.